This T cell receptor (beta chain) was sequenced during a study of Ad26.COV2.S vaccination and SARS-CoV-2 variants. On the study more broadly: Enrollment placed the donor in the COV1001 Ad26.COV2.S trial arm. Into the muscle, Ad26.COV2.S was dosed once or twice, 56 days apart.

Produced via immunoSEQ multiplex PCR; TCRdb's table is partial and in-frame only. The table lists about 680,000 clones, roughly 90% of them singletons. For this clone: Its antigen remains unidentified.

This CDR3 comprises 14 residues. Trimming left V 3 bases short and J 0 bases short, with 7 bases between. Germline lookup yields CDR1 LGHDT and CDR2 YNNKEL (reference sequence). Treatment defined: around 19 received Ad26.COV2.S at low or high dose, single or two shots; roughly 5 received placebo; per-sample allocation not given. Day 63 following the first vaccine or placebo injection was when the samples were taken. Vaccination used an Ad26 vector expressing Wuhan-strain SARS-CoV-2 spike. Whole-study results and caveats: Once vaccination had occurred, spike-specific CD8+ and CD4+ T cell responses reportedly showed substantial breadth.

The chain is built from TRBV3-1 (or the pseudogene TRBV3-2) and TRBJ2-3; no reliable D call. The sample in question was peripheral blood, obtained in a trial of Ad26.COV2.S vaccine versus placebo. This sequence originates from a person between 18 and 59 years old who received the Ad26.COV2.S COVID-19 vaccine or a placebo. The CDR3: CASSQGGSTDTQYF. The CDR3 DNA reads TGTGCCAGCAGCCAGGGCGGTAGCACAGATACGCAGTATTTT.